The 5 T cell receptor beta chains presented below share a single source sample, sequenced in a study of blood T cell repertoires in COVID-19 (dated by TCRdb to 2018 to 2021). Library preparation used the immunoSEQ multiplex PCR assay. What TCRdb holds here is the immuneACCESS table cut down to in-frame rearrangements. Part of the clones is not present; checked against another copy, under half of the missing clones reflect an unresolved V gene, and the others are unexplained. The sample table records some 250,000 clones; approximately 90% of these occur just once. Of the sample, roughly 8.3% falls within the top ten clones. Source material: PBMCs or T cells enriched from blood (not recorded which). These TCRs come from a man aged 35-49 years who had recovered from COVID-19.

The gene calls are TRBV2 and TRBJ1-2; TRBD1 is a possible D gene (5 bases). Per the germline V gene, CDR1 is SNHLY and CDR2 is FYNNEI. This CDR3 comprises 11 residues. V lost 6 bases, J lost 8 bases, and 10 bases lay in between. The CDR3 is CASRGHEGYTF. In DNA form, the CDR3 reads TGTGCCAGCAGGGGGCATGAAGGCTACACCTTC.

This chain connects TRBV7-6 to TRBJ2-1; a possible D gene is TRBD1 (6 bases). Germline V gene lookup returns CDR1 SGHVS and CDR2 FNYEAQ. V was pared by 1 base and J by 4 bases, with 11 bases between. This CDR3 comprises 15 residues. CDR3 bases: TGTGCCAGCAGCTTAGGACAGGAGCCATACAATGAGCAGTTCTTC. Protein product: CASSLGQEPYNEQFF.

The chain carries TRBV18 and TRBJ2-7; 8 nucleotides match TRBD1. The V gene end was trimmed by 5 bases and the J gene end by 6 bases; junction bases not matched to a gene: 15. Germline lookup yields CDR1 KGHSH and CDR2 LQKENI. The CDR3 is 16 residues long. The CDR3 DNA reads as TGTGCCAGCTCAACTTACCGGGACAGGAGGATCCCCGAGCAGTACTTC. Residues: CASSTYRDRRIPEQYF.

The CDR3 region is CASHTSGRSYNEQFF. In DNA form, the CDR3 reads TGTGCCAGCCATACTAGCGGACGCTCCTACAATGAGCAGTTCTTC. This chain connects TRBV28 to TRBJ2-1; 8 bases align to TRBD2. The V gene's germline CDR1 is MDHEN and CDR2 SYDVKM. This CDR3 region has 15 residues. V was pared by 8 bases and J by 0 bases, with 6 bases of the junction left unmatched.

The chain carries TRBV7-3 and TRBJ2-3, with 7 positions matching TRBD2. V shed 4 bases and J 0 bases; nucleotides not matched to a gene: 4. Germline V gene data show CDR1 as SGHTA and CDR2 as FQGTGA. The CDR3 consists of 15 residues. CDR3 in amino acids: CASSSRRGSTDTQYF. DNA for the CDR3: TGTGCCAGCAGCTCGAGGCGGGGGAGCACAGATACGCAGTATTTT.